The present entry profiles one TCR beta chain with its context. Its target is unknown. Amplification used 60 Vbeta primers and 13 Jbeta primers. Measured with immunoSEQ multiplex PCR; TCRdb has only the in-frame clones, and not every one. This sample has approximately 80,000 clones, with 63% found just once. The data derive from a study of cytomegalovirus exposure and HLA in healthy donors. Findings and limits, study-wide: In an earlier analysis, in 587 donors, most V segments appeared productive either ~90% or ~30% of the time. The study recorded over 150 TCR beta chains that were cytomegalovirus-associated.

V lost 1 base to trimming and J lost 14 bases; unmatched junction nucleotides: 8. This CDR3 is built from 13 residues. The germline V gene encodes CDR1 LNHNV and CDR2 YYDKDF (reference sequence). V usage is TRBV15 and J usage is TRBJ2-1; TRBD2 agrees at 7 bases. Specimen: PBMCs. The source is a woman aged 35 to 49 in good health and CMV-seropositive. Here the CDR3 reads CATSRAGSRGEFF. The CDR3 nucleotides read TGTGCCACCAGCAGAGCTGGAAGCCGGGGGGAGTTCTTC.